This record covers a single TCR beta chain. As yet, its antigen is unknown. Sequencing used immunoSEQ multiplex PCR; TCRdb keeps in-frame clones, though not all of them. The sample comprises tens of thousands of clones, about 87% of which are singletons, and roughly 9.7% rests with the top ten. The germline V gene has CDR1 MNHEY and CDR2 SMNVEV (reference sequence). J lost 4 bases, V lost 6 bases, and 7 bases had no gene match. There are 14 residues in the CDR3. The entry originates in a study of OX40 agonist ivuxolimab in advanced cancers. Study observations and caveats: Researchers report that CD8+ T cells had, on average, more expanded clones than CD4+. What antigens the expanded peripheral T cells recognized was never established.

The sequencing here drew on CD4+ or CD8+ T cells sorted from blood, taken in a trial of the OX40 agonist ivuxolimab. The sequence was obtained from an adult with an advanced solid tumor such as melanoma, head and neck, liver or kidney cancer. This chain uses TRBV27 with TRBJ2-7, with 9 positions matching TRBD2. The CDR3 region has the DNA TGTGCCAGCAGCATAGCGGGAGTGTTTTACGAGCAGTACTTC. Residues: CASSIAGVFYEQYF.